This T cell receptor beta chain originates from a study of radiotherapy plus CTLA-4 blockade in lung cancer. Overall study context: Objective responses were seen in about a sixth of patients, disease control in 31%. The study, taken as a whole, reports: It was early blood T cell clone dynamics, with interferon-beta, that reportedly best predicted response. Radiotherapy plus ipilimumab was followed by expansion in blood of tumor-derived TCR clones.

Chemo-refractory metastatic non-small-cell lung cancer patients were treated with focal radiation plus CTLA-4 blockade with ipilimumab. Some clones are missing from TCRdb's copy, which holds only in-frame ones; the method was immunoSEQ multiplex PCR. The table has about 53,000 clones, roughly 81% seen once. Notes on this clone: No antigen is known for it.

Trimming cost V 2 bases and J 4 bases, with 14 bases left between them. The CDR3 runs to 15 residues. Germline assignment: CDR1 MNHEY and CDR2 SVGAGI. Sequenced here: peripheral blood, sampled from a patient treated with radiotherapy plus ipilimumab. The chain has TRBV6-5 and TRBJ1-1; possibly TRBD1 for D (5 bases). This receptor was obtained from a human donor with non-small cell lung cancer whose response to radiotherapy plus ipilimumab could not be evaluated. The CDR3 coding sequence is TGTGCCAGCAGTTACGGGGCAGGGATGGGCACTGAAGCTTTCTTT. This codes for CASSYGAGMGTEAFF.